These 7 T cell receptor beta chains were sequenced from one sample in a study of blood T cells in healthy people across ages. Combining a sample-barcoded 5' primer with a J-beta primer mix, a second PCR ran for roughly 7 to 11 cycles. Via MiXCR, TCRdb re-called the 5' RACE reads, giving one row per CDR3 protein. The profile shows approximately 800,000 distinct CDR3 sequences, 58% of them singletons. The specimen sequenced was blood. These receptors were collected from a man aged 30-40 years in good health.

The sample holds a few counts of this clonotype. The CDR3 here is CASSSFQGPYEQYF. In DNA form, the CDR3 reads TGTGCCAGCAGCTCCTTCCAGGGCCCCTACGAGCAGTACTTC. The chain has TRBV7-3 and TRBJ2-7; D perhaps matches TRBD1 (5 bases). Between the trimmed V and J ends, which lost 4 bases and 2 bases, there was a span of 12 bases. The CDR3 is 14 residues long. The germline V gene encodes CDR1 SGHTA and CDR2 FQGTGA.

The genes are TRBV9 and TRBJ2-3, with 7 bases fitting TRBD2. The germline V gene encodes CDR1 SGDLS and CDR2 YYNGEE. V was clipped by 4 bases and J by 2 bases; unmatched bases: 10. The CDR3 is 16 residues long. CDR3 bases: TGTGCCAGCAGCCCTCACCGGGACTACTACACAGATACGCAGTATTTT. It specifies CASSPHRDYYTDTQYF.

The CDR3 here is CAVLAGRTYNEQYF. In DNA, the CDR3 is TGTGCCGTACTAGCGGGGAGGACCTACAATGAGCAGTACTTC. V and J are TRBV28 and TRBJ2-7; 10 nucleotides match TRBD2. The length of the CDR3 is 14 residues. The germline V gene encodes CDR1 MDHEN and CDR2 SYDVKM. J gave up 7 bases and V 11 bases, and 14 bases lay outside the gene matches.

This clonotype was picked up a small number of times. The chain uses TRBV5-1 and TRBJ2-4; 8 bases match TRBD1. The J call may not be correct, given that the DNA end is closer to TRBJ2-7. Germline V gene sequence: CDR1 SGHRS, CDR2 YFSETQ. The CDR3 loop spans 14 amino acids. The DNA of the CDR3 is TGCGCCAGCAGCAAATCGACAGGGGAACACGAGCAGTACTTC. Protein sequence: CASSKSTGEHEQYF.

The V call is TRBV7-9, the J call TRBJ2-6, with unresolved D. The CDR3 spans 15 residues. CDR1 and CDR2 (germline): SEHNR, FQNEAQ (reference sequence). The V end lost 3 bases, the J end lost 4 bases, and 10 bases lay between the germline ends. The CDR3 loop reads CASSFLGSGANVLTF. The CDR3, as DNA: TGTGCCAGCAGCTTCCTAGGGTCAGGGGCCAACGTCCTGACTTTC.

This chain connects TRBV12-3 or TRBV12-4 to TRBJ2-3; TRBD1 aligns across 11 bases. The CDR3 consists of 16 residues. Germline trimming cut 7 bases from V and 7 bases from J; bases unmatched to any gene: 13. CDR3 sequence: CASTYRTGGDGYTQYF. CDR3 in DNA: TGTGCCAGCACCTATAGGACAGGGGGCGATGGGTATACGCAGTATTTT.

This chain connects TRBV5-1 to TRBJ2-7, with unresolved D. Germline CDR1 SGHRS, CDR2 YFSETQ. Deletions cut 3 bases from V and 0 bases from J, with 10 bases between. There are 14 residues in the CDR3. Written as DNA, the CDR3 is TGCGCCAGCAGCTCGACTGCAAGCTCCTACGAGCAGTACTTC. This gives the protein CASSSTASSYEQYF. Complete variable domain (other parts from reference TRBV5-1 and TRBJ2-7): KAGVTQTPRYLIKTRGQQVTLSCSPISGHRSVSWYQQTPGQGLQFLFEYFSETQRNKGNFPGRFSGRQFSNSRSEMNVSTLELGDSALYLCASSSTASSYEQYFGPGTRLTVT.